What follows is one T cell receptor beta chain and its context. The data were produced by immunoSEQ multiplex PCR, yet TCRdb's version contains in-frame clones alone and is incomplete. The sample has approximately 35,000 clones, 70% to 90% seen once. Per germline, CDR1 SGHAT and CDR2 FQNNGV. The CDR3 runs to 14 residues. V trimming: 5 bases; J trimming: 2 bases; junction bases outside the gene matches: 3. The data were obtained in a study of blood T cell repertoires in COVID-19. Overall study: Specimens from acute and convalescent COVID-19 originated in the United States, Italy and Spain. In each case, the material was cDNA or gDNA derived from T cells, B-cell-depleted T cells, or PBMCs.

This chain links TRBV11-2 with TRBJ2-7; TRBD2 matches 10 bases. The specimen sequenced was peripheral blood. The receptor was isolated from a human donor in a cohort sampled during active COVID-19. The CDR3 nucleotides are TGTGCCAGCAGCCAACTAGCGGGGACCTACGAGCAGTACTTC. It codes for CASSQLAGTYEQYF.